The 31 T cell receptor beta chains below all came from one sample that was sequenced in a study of blood T cells in healthy people across ages. Primers used in a second PCR of roughly 7 to 12 cycles were a sample-barcoded 5' primer and a J-beta primer mix. TCRdb re-derived calls from the 5' RACE reads in MiXCR, one entry per CDR3 protein. The sample includes 1.2 million to 1.5 million distinct CDR3 sequences, about 40% of them seen just once. The sequenced sample consisted of blood. These receptors all stem from a woman aged 18 to 35 in good health.

J is TRBJ1-4 and V is TRBV20-1, with 9 bases identical to TRBD1. Germline values: CDR1 DFQATT, CDR2 SNEGSKA (reference sequence). This CDR3 contains 13 residues. Losses at the gene ends were 5 bases for V and 6 bases for J; bases not matched to a gene: 4. CDR3 loop: CSAVRTGDEKLFF. In DNA, the CDR3 is TGCAGTGCTGTAAGGACAGGGGATGAAAAACTGTTTTTT.

Remarks on this clonotype: A much larger clone is a single base away; this may be a read error. The V gene is TRBV18, the J gene TRBJ1-2; D is possibly TRBD1 (6 bases). The V end lost 2 bases, the J end lost 3 bases, and 16 bases lay between the germline ends. Germline lookup yields CDR1 KGHSH and CDR2 LQKENI. The CDR3 contains 16 residues. The CDR3 protein is CASSPSREGGHYGYTF. Written as DNA, the CDR3 is TGTGCCAGCTCACCAAGCCGGGAAGGGGGGCACTATGGCTACACCTTC.

This clonotype has only a few counts. The chain links TRBV4-1 to TRBJ1-6; no clear D. Trimming left V 3 bases short and J 3 bases short, with 15 bases between. Germline V gene data show CDR1 as MGHRA and CDR2 as YSYEKL. This CDR3 is 17 amino acids long. The CDR3, as DNA: TGCGCCAGCAGCCACCCCCGGGGAGGGTACTATAATTCACCCCTCCACTTT. It specifies CASSHPRGGYYNSPLHF.

This clonotype turned up a few times. J is TRBJ1-4 and V is TRBV29-1; D is undetermined. The CDR3 is 13 residues long. V was shortened by 4 bases and J by 7 bases, with 13 bases between the two germline ends. The V gene's germline CDR1 is SQVTM and CDR2 ANQGSEA. The CDR3 loop is CSVAARLSEKLFF. In DNA form, the CDR3 reads TGCAGCGTTGCGGCCAGATTAAGTGAAAAACTGTTTTTT.

The rearrangement links TRBV7-2 to TRBJ1-6; D gene unclear. CDR1 is SGHTA and CDR2 is FQGNSA in the germline V gene. This CDR3 has 14 amino acids. V was shortened by 6 bases and J by 7 bases, with 13 bases between the two germline ends. CDR3 protein: CASREFLDNSPLHF. In DNA, the CDR3 is TGTGCCAGCAGGGAATTTCTCGACAATTCACCCCTCCACTTT.

The table lists this clonotype with many counts. The chain joins TRBV4-1 to TRBJ2-7, with a possible D match to TRBD2 (5 bases). There are 18 residues in the CDR3. With 3 bases removed from V and 2 bases from J, the gap between germline ends came to 23 bases. Germline-derived CDR1 and CDR2 are MGHRA and YSYEKL. In nucleotides, the CDR3 is TGCGCCAGCAGCCACCAAGATTTCATCCCGGGATCCCCCTACGAGCAGTACTTC. Amino acid sequence: CASSHQDFIPGSPYEQYF.

This clonotype has ten or more counts. The chain recombines TRBV29-1 with TRBJ2-4; 8 bases are a match to TRBD1. Germline V gene lookup returns CDR1 SQVTM and CDR2 ANQGSEA. This CDR3 is 13 amino acids long. Trimming cost V 4 bases and J 7 bases; bases outside gene matches: 6. This CDR3 reads CSVVWTGNNIQYF. CDR3 nucleotide sequence: TGCAGCGTTGTTTGGACAGGGAATAACATTCAGTACTTC.

Ten or more counts support this clonotype. V usage is TRBV5-5 and J usage is TRBJ2-7; 7 bases line up with TRBD2. The CDR3 is made up of 15 amino acids. V shed 1 base and J 0 bases; nucleotides not matched to a gene: 4. Germline CDR1 SGHKS, CDR2 YYEKEE (reference sequence). The CDR3 region is CASSLRLAASYEQYF. The CDR3 DNA sequence: TGTGCCAGCAGCTTGAGGCTAGCGGCCTCCTACGAGCAGTACTTC.

This clonotype came up a few times. This chain uses TRBV6-1 with TRBJ2-1, with D unresolved. Germline V gives CDR1 MNHNS, CDR2 SASEGT. V shed 7 bases and J shed 3 bases, with 13 bases lying between them. The CDR3 loop spans 14 amino acids. The CDR3 region has the DNA TGTGCCAGCATGTTGGACCGAGACTACAATGAGCAGTTCTTC. This codes for CASMLDRDYNEQFF.

This clonotype has a handful of counts. This rearrangement joins TRBV18 to TRBJ2-6, with D perhaps given as TRBD1 or TRBD2 (5 bases each). CDR3 length: 17 residues. The V end lost 1 base, the J end lost 0 bases, and 10 bases lay between the germline ends. Germline V lookup: CDR1 KGHSH, CDR2 LQKENI. CDR3 coding DNA: TGTGCCAGCTCACCACAGGGACCTAACTCTGGGGCCAACGTCCTGACTTTC. Translated: CASSPQGPNSGANVLTF. Full variable domain (outside the CDR3, taken from reference TRBV18 and TRBJ2-6): NAGVMQNPRHLVRRRGQEARLRCSPMKGHSHVYWYRQLPEEGLKFMVYLQKENIIDESGMPKERFSAEFPKEGPSILRIQQVVRGDSAAYFCASSPQGPNSGANVLTFGAGSRLTVL.

The chain recombines TRBV28 with TRBJ1-1; D ambiguous. The length of the CDR3 is 15 residues. Deletions cut 7 bases from V and 8 bases from J, with 23 bases between. Looked up from germline, CDR1 is MDHEN and CDR2 is SYDVKM. This chain's CDR3 is CASTSHEVTLKEAFF. In nucleotides, the CDR3 is TGTGCCAGCACCTCCCATGAGGTAACACTTAAAGAAGCTTTCTTT.

This clonotype was counted a few times. This chain joins TRBV7-9 and TRBJ2-1; D may be TRBD2 (6 bases). This CDR3 region has 15 residues. The germline V gene encodes CDR1 SEHNR and CDR2 FQNEAQ (reference sequence). Deletions cut 6 bases from V and 0 bases from J, with 12 bases between. CDR3 in amino acids: CASSIAEPSYNEQFF. In nucleotides, the CDR3 is TGTGCCAGCAGTATAGCGGAGCCCTCCTACAATGAGCAGTTCTTC. Supplemented by reference TRBV7-9 and TRBJ2-1, the full variable domain reads DTGVSQNPRHKITKRGQNVTFRCDPISEHNRLYWYRQTLGQGPEFLTYFQNEAQLEKSRLLSDRFSAERPKGSFSTLEIQRTEQGDSAMYLCASSIAEPSYNEQFFGPGTRLTVL.

Regarding this clonotype: One end of the junction fails to match germline, which may point to a read error. This chain uses TRBV29-1 with TRBJ1-2; 9 nucleotides agree with TRBD1. Germline CDR1 and CDR2: SQVTM and ANQGSEA. The CDR3 is made up of 12 amino acids. CDR3 region: CSATRTGDGCTF. In DNA, the CDR3 is TGCAGTGCCACCCGGACAGGGGATGGCTGCACCTTC.

The chain employs TRBV29-1 and TRBJ2-7; D is ambiguous. The CDR3 runs to 17 residues. The germline V gene has CDR1 SQVTM and CDR2 ANQGSEA. The germline V and J ends were trimmed by 1 base and 7 bases, with 26 bases remaining between them. The CDR3 DNA is TGCAGCGTTGAAGCCTCCCTGGGGTACAGCTCCTACAATGAGCAGTACTTC. Translation: CSVEASLGYSSYNEQYF.

The rearrangement joins TRBV11-3 to TRBJ2-5, with D unclear. Trimming took 5 bases from V and 5 from J, leaving 9 bases between them. The CDR3 length is 12 residues. Germline V lookup: CDR1 SGHNT, CDR2 YENEEA. The CDR3 is CASSKTRETQYF. Written as DNA, the CDR3 is TGTGCCAGCAGCAAGACTCGGGAGACCCAGTACTTC.

The chain combines TRBV20-1 with TRBJ1-1, with D unresolved. Germline V CDR1 and CDR2: DFQATT, SNEGSKA (reference sequence). The V gene lost 0 bases and the J gene lost 2 bases, with 16 bases spanning the gap. CDR3 size: 16 residues. The CDR3 sequence: CSARDSGSPRNTEAFF. For the CDR3, the DNA is TGCAGTGCTAGAGATTCGGGATCCCCCAGAAACACTGAAGCTTTCTTT.

CDR3 DNA sequence: TGTGCCAGCAGATTGACTAGCGGGGACTCCTACGAGCAGTACTTC. It codes for CASRLTSGDSYEQYF. This chain connects TRBV6-5 to TRBJ2-7; 11 nucleotides match TRBD2. Germline V gene data show CDR1 as MNHEY and CDR2 as SVGAGI. V shed 6 bases, J shed 0 bases, and the junction held 4 bases outside the gene matches. The CDR3 runs 15 residues.

There are many counts of this clonotype. The V call is TRBV9, the J call TRBJ2-3, with 10 bases lining up with TRBD2. With V trimmed by 3 bases and J by 10 bases, 11 bases remained unmatched. The CDR3 is 15 amino acids. The germline gives CDR1 SGDLS, CDR2 YYNGEE. Written as DNA, the CDR3 is TGTGCCAGCAGCGAACTAGCGGGGTTGCCTAATTCGCAGTATTTT. Translation: CASSELAGLPNSQYF.

The chain employs TRBV28 and TRBJ2-7, with 13 bases identical to TRBD2. Trimming took 11 bases from V and 1 from J; bases not matched to a gene: 8. The CDR3 contains 15 residues. Germline-derived CDR1 and CDR2 are MDHEN and SYDVKM. CDR3 loop: CARQGLAGESYEQYF. CDR3 DNA: TGTGCCCGCCAAGGACTAGCGGGGGAATCCTACGAGCAGTACTTC.

The sample holds a few counts of this clonotype. The V gene is TRBV27, the J gene TRBJ2-7; D remains ambiguous. This CDR3 has 14 residues. Trimming pared 5 bases from V and 7 bases from J, leaving 18 bases between. Germline assignment: CDR1 MNHEY and CDR2 SMNVEV (reference sequence). The CDR3 bases are TGTGCCAGCAGTCCCTTCGACTGGACCAATGAGCAGTACTTC. Translated: CASSPFDWTNEQYF.

The chain recombines TRBV11-1 with TRBJ1-3; D not resolved. The length of the CDR3 is 14 residues. Germline-derived CDR1 and CDR2 are SGHAT and FQDESV (reference sequence). V was cut by 3 bases and J by 0 bases, with 6 bases left in between. CDR3 in DNA: TGTGCCAGCAGCTTCGCCGTCTCTGGAAACACCATATATTTT. Translating gives CASSFAVSGNTIYF.

This clonotype occurred a few times. The V gene is TRBV5-5, the J gene TRBJ2-7; 8 bases are a match to TRBD1. This CDR3 comprises 15 residues. V gave up 4 bases and J gave up 7 bases; unmatched junction bases: 13. Germline values: CDR1 SGHKS, CDR2 YYEKEE (reference sequence). CDR3 sequence: CASSQTGAIYNEQYF. Here the CDR3 DNA reads TGTGCCAGCAGCCAGACAGGGGCAATCTACAATGAGCAGTACTTC. The variable domain in full, completed from reference TRBV5-5 and TRBJ2-7, reads DAGVTQSPTHLIKTRGQQVTLRCSPISGHKSVSWYQQVLGQGPQFIFQYYEKEERGRGNFPDRFSARQFPNYSSELNVNALLLGDSALYLCASSQTGAIYNEQYFGPGTRLTVT.

For this clonotype: A read error may account for a junction end that differs from germline. The chain employs TRBV2 and TRBJ2-5, with 9 positions matching TRBD1. The DNA end is more similar to TRBJ2-7, so the J call may be wrong. Per the germline V gene, CDR1 is SNHLY and CDR2 is FYNNEI. CDR3 length: 15 amino acids. This chain's CDR3 is CAGSEEGTGRYEQYF. The CDR3 coding sequence is TGTGCCGGCAGTGAAGAGGGGACAGGGAGGTACGAGCAGTACTTC.

This clonotype occurred a few times. The chain has TRBV29-1 and TRBJ1-1; the D is unclear. The germline V and J ends were trimmed by 0 bases and 3 bases, with 5 bases remaining between them. Germline V gene data show CDR1 as SQVTM and CDR2 as ANQGSEA. The CDR3 loop spans 12 amino acids. CDR3 region: CSVEDGDTEAFF. The CDR3 DNA follows: TGCAGCGTTGAAGATGGGGACACTGAAGCTTTCTTT.

This chain uses TRBV6-6 with TRBJ2-1; D gene ambiguous. The CDR3 spans 16 residues. Germline V lookup: CDR1 MNHNY, CDR2 SVGAGI (reference sequence). Trimming removed 4 bases at V and 5 bases at J, with 18 bases between. DNA for the CDR3: TGTGCCAGCAGTTCCCCAGGATCAAACTTTAACAATGAGCAGTTCTTC. Translation: CASSSPGSNFNNEQFF.

The V call is TRBV7-9, the J call TRBJ1-4; TRBD1 matches at 11 bases. From germline, CDR1 is SEHNR and CDR2 FQNEAQ (reference sequence). The CDR3 has 16 residues. V lost 5 bases, J lost 7 bases, and 9 bases stayed unmatched. In DNA form, the CDR3 reads TGTGCCAGCAGCCAAAGATCCGGGACAGGGGGTGAAAAACTGTTTTTT. Protein product: CASSQRSGTGGEKLFF.

This chain connects TRBV28 to TRBJ2-1; the match to TRBD2 covers 10 bases. This CDR3 region has 15 residues. In germline, CDR1 is MDHEN, CDR2 SYDVKM. V shed 5 bases and J 8 bases; nucleotides not matched to a gene: 9. CDR3 amino acids: CASSAGASGGYEQFF. CDR3 nucleotides: TGTGCCAGCAGTGCCGGGGCTAGCGGGGGTTATGAGCAGTTCTTC.

The chain is built from TRBV12-3 or TRBV12-4 and TRBJ2-2; D call uncertain. The CDR3 sequence is 14 residues long. V lost 7 bases, J lost 1 base, and 10 bases lay in between. CDR3 protein: CASTFLENTGELFF. The CDR3 nucleotides read TGTGCCAGCACCTTTTTGGAGAACACCGGGGAGCTGTTTTTT.

The gene calls are TRBV20-1 and TRBJ2-4; D not certain. The length of the CDR3 is 11 residues. Trimming took off 5 bases at V and 9 bases at J, with 11 bases between the two ends. CDR1 DFQATT and CDR2 SNEGSKA come from the germline V gene (reference sequence). For the CDR3, the DNA is TGCAGTGCTTCCGATCCGAGCATTCAGTACTTC. It is translated as CSASDPSIQYF.

This clonotype was seen more than once but under ten times. The gene calls are TRBV27 and TRBJ2-7; 7 bases align to TRBD2. CDR1 MNHEY and CDR2 SMNVEV come from the germline V gene (reference sequence). V was clipped by 4 bases and J by 2 bases; unmatched bases: 5. This CDR3 has 14 residues. CDR3 amino acids: CASSSGTNAYEQYF. The CDR3 nucleotides read TGTGCCAGCAGTTCCGGGACTAACGCCTACGAGCAGTACTTC.

This clonotype was counted a few times. J is TRBJ2-7 and V is TRBV3-1; TRBD1 is a possible D gene (5 bases). Per germline, CDR1 LGHDT and CDR2 YNNKEL (reference sequence). The CDR3 contains 14 residues. Trimming removed 3 bases from V and 6 bases from J, with 15 bases in between. The CDR3 bases are TGTGCCAGCAGCCAGCAAGGGGCTGGTAGCGAGCAGTACTTC. Translated: CASSQQGAGSEQYF.